A single sample is the source of the 16 T cell receptor beta chains below, sequenced in a study of shared T cell receptors in the human thymus. Method: immunoSEQ multiplex PCR; TCRdb's copy keeps in-frame clones and lacks some. The table includes roughly 550,000 clones, 75% to 85% detected once. The same sample was also studied in work on human thymus T cells.

Sequencing was performed on thymocytes. These receptors originate from a boy younger than two with a congenital heart defect.

The chain links TRBV6-5 to TRBJ2-5; D not resolved. V was cut by 5 bases and J by 2 bases, with 15 bases left in between. The CDR3 covers 15 residues. CDR1 is MNHEY, CDR2 SVGAGI, per germline. The CDR3 sequence: CASSPSFGSQETQYF. The CDR3 DNA follows: TGTGCCAGCAGTCCATCCTTCGGGTCACAAGAGACCCAGTACTTC.

The sample holds a few counts of this clone. The J gene is TRBJ2-5, the V gene TRBV6-1, with 10 bases that match TRBD1. Germline V gene sequence: CDR1 MNHNS, CDR2 SASEGT. Germline trimming cut 5 bases from V and 4 bases from J; bases unmatched to any gene: 7. The CDR3 consists of 15 residues. The DNA of the CDR3 is TGTGCCAGCAGTCTCCGACAGGGGGCTTCAGAGACCCAGTACTTC. As protein: CASSLRQGASETQYF.

The chain has TRBV27 and TRBJ1-3; D unresolved. The CDR3 totals 14 residues. V was trimmed by 0 bases and J by 9 bases, leaving 12 bases between them. Germline V CDR1 and CDR2: MNHEY, SMNVEV (reference sequence). The CDR3 loop reads CASSLSVRESTIYF. The CDR3 DNA reads as TGTGCCAGCAGTTTATCGGTTAGGGAGTCCACCATATATTTT.

In this sample, this clone turned up once. The chain recombines TRBV28 with TRBJ2-2, with 10 bases that match TRBD2. Trimming at V came to 3 bases and at J to 3 bases, leaving 4 bases not matched to a gene. CDR1 and CDR2 (germline): MDHEN, SYDVKM. The CDR3 has 16 amino acids. CDR3 in DNA: TGTGCCAGCAGTTTGCGACTAGCGGGCCACACCGGGGAGCTGTTTTTT. Residues: CASSLRLAGHTGELFF.

The rearrangement joins TRBV6-1 to TRBJ2-7, with 8 bases that match TRBD1. V shed 1 base and J 3 bases; nucleotides not matched to a gene: 5. CDR3 length equals 15 residues. Germline CDR1 and CDR2: MNHNS and SASEGT. CDR3 in DNA: TGTGCCAGCAGTGAAGGGGACAGGACTTTCTACGAGCAGTACTTC. The encoded protein is CASSEGDRTFYEQYF.

The genes are TRBV27 and TRBJ2-7; 12 nucleotides align to TRBD2. CDR3 length: 17 residues. The ends lost 4 bases at V and 2 bases at J; junction bases unmatched: 9. Germline V gene sequence: CDR1 MNHEY, CDR2 SMNVEV (reference sequence). As DNA, the CDR3 is TGTGCCAGCAGTTCACGACTAGCGGGAGAAGGGCCCTACGAGCAGTACTTC. Protein product: CASSSRLAGEGPYEQYF.

The chain employs TRBV28 and TRBJ2-7; 10 bases match TRBD2. The CDR3 spans 20 residues. Germline V gives CDR1 MDHEN, CDR2 SYDVKM. V shed 2 bases and J 4 bases; nucleotides not matched to a gene: 20. The CDR3 DNA is TGTGCCAGCAGTTTAAACCGTGAGGAAAAGCGGGAGGGCCTGTGGTACGAGCAGTACTTC. Protein: CASSLNREEKREGLWYEQYF. Complete variable domain (other parts from reference TRBV28 and TRBJ2-7): DVKVTQSSRYLVKRTGEKVFLECVQDMDHENMFWYRQDPGLGLRLIYFSYDVKMKEKGDIPEGYSVSREKKERFSLILESASTNQTSMYLCASSLNREEKREGLWYEQYFGPGTRLTVT.

The chain carries TRBV11-2 and TRBJ2-7, with D possibly matching TRBD1 (5 bases). Germline CDR1 and CDR2: SGHAT and FQNNGV. V lost 5 bases and J lost 5, with 25 bases in between. The CDR3 loop spans 17 amino acids. For the CDR3, the DNA is TGTGCCAGCAGCCAAAACTTCGTGGCCTGGCCCAGGGACGAGCAGTACTTC. It translates to CASSQNFVAWPRDEQYF.

V gene TRBV7-9 combines with J gene TRBJ2-4; TRBD1 matches 8 bases. The CDR3 extends over 16 amino acids. V was pared by 7 bases and J by 2 bases, with 10 bases of the junction left unmatched. Germline V gene data show CDR1 as SEHNR and CDR2 as FQNEAQ (reference sequence). The CDR3 sequence is CASNPPQGASKNIQYF. CDR3 DNA: TGTGCCAGCAACCCCCCCCAGGGGGCTTCCAAAAACATTCAGTACTTC.

The chain combines TRBV19 with TRBJ1-2; possible D gene TRBD1, 6 bases. Germline CDR1 reads LNHDA; CDR2 reads SQIVND (reference sequence). This CDR3 comprises 14 residues. The V end lost 3 bases, the J end lost 5 bases, and 13 bases lay between the germline ends. The CDR3 is CASSIHGGFYGYTF. The CDR3 DNA follows: TGTGCCAGTAGTATCCATGGGGGCTTTTATGGCTACACCTTC.

The V call is TRBV10-1, the J call TRBJ1-2; 9 bases fit TRBD1. Germline V gives CDR1 WNHNN, CDR2 SYGVQD (reference sequence). CDR3 length: 16 residues. The junction had 13 bases not matched to a gene; V was cut back by 7 bases and J by 4 bases. The CDR3 DNA follows: TGCGCCAGCACCCGACCCCACAGGGGGCGGGCCTATGGCTACACCTTC. Protein product: CASTRPHRGRAYGYTF.

This CDR3 reads CASSQRDRPSGRAGGDTQYF. The CDR3 coding sequence is TGCGCCAGCAGCCAAAGGGACAGGCCGAGCGGGAGGGCCGGGGGAGATACGCAGTATTTT. The genes are TRBV5-1 and TRBJ2-3, with TRBD2 matching 10 bases. Trimming removed 4 bases from V and 5 bases from J; junction bases left unmatched: 22. This CDR3 is built from 20 residues. Germline V gene data show CDR1 as SGHRS and CDR2 as YFSETQ.

This CDR3 reads CASSQDLGGGRSGSSYNEQFF. The CDR3 bases are TGCGCCAGCAGCCAAGATCTTGGAGGGGGCAGGAGCGGGAGCTCCTACAATGAGCAGTTCTTC. The gene calls are TRBV4-3 and TRBJ2-1; D might be TRBD2 (8 bases). CDR3 size: 21 residues. Trimming stripped 0 bases from V and 0 bases from J, with 24 bases between. Germline CDR1 LGHNA, CDR2 YSLEER.

This chain links TRBV5-8 with TRBJ2-1; 7 bases align to TRBD1. CDR3 length: 14 residues. CDR1 SGHTS and CDR2 YDEGEE come from the germline V gene. The ends lost 0 bases at V and 3 bases at J; junction bases unmatched: 0. CDR3 sequence reads: CASSLDRGYNEQFF. CDR3 in DNA: TGTGCCAGCAGCTTGGACAGGGGCTACAATGAGCAGTTCTTC.

The chain is built from TRBV27 and TRBJ2-4; 12 bases fit TRBD2. The CDR3 runs to 16 residues. Trimming at V came to 3 bases and at J to 4 bases, leaving 4 bases not matched to a gene. The germline V gene has CDR1 MNHEY and CDR2 SMNVEV (reference sequence). As DNA, the CDR3 is TGTGCCAGCAGTTTCCGCGGGACTAGCGGGAAAAACATTCAGTACTTC. As protein: CASSFRGTSGKNIQYF.

The J gene is TRBJ1-5, the V gene TRBV4-3; TRBD1 agrees at 8 bases. This CDR3 is 16 amino acids long. The J segment lost 7 bases and the V segment lost 0 bases, leaving 8 bases of the junction unmatched. Germline lookup yields CDR1 LGHNA and CDR2 YSLEER. The CDR3 DNA follows: TGCGCCAGCAGCCAAGAGGGGCAGGGGGCAGGGCAGCCCCAGCATTTT. This gives the protein CASSQEGQGAGQPQHF.